The 5 T cell receptor beta chains below were found in one sample sequenced in a study of blood T cells in healthy people across ages (dated by TCRdb to between 2015 and 2017). Receptor libraries were prepared by 5' RACE. The sequencing machine was an Illumina HiSeq 2500. A second PCR of about 7 to 12 cycles was run with a J-beta primer mix and a sample-barcoded 5' primer. TCRdb applied fastp at Q25 and MiXCR to the public reads, then kept only in-frame beta chains. Each entry merges the rows of one CDR3 protein and shows their most common DNA and genes. This sample has some 760,000 distinct CDR3 sequences in its table, and more than 20% of those were observed once. The ten largest clonotypes hold around 9.2% of the sample. These data were also reused for a study on T cells of mothers and their children.

Sequencing used blood. Receptors were obtained from a boy younger than 18 in good health.

This chain joins TRBV10-3 and TRBJ2-5; possible D gene TRBD2, 7 bases. The J call could be wrong; TRBJ2-1 is a better fit for the DNA end. CDR1 and CDR2 from the germline V gene are ENHRY and SYGVKD. This CDR3 region has 19 residues. CDR3 sequence (DNA): TGTGCCATCAGTGAGCGGGGGCCGTCGGGGACGAGCGGGGACAATGAGCAGTTCTTC. This encodes CAISERGPSGTSGDNEQFF.

This clonotype was recorded at least ten times. The rearrangement joins TRBV5-4 to TRBJ2-3; D may be TRBD1 or TRBD2 (5 bases each). Germline assignment: CDR1 SGHNT and CDR2 YYREEE (reference sequence). The CDR3 totals 16 residues. Trimming removed 6 bases from V and 2 bases from J, with 19 bases in between. CDR3 nucleotides: TGTGCCAGCACCAACCCAACGGGGCCGGCCACAGATACGCAGTATTTT. Translation: CASTNPTGPATDTQYF. Full variable domain (missing parts from reference TRBV5-4 and TRBJ2-3): ETGVTQSPTHLIKTRGQQVTLRCSSQSGHNTVSWYQQALGQGPQFIFQYYREEENGRGNFPPRFSGLQFPNYSSELNVNALELDDSALYLCASTNPTGPATDTQYFGPGTRLTVL.

This clonotype was detected a few times. The chain combines TRBV5-6 with TRBJ2-1; TRBD1 aligns across 10 bases. The last part of the DNA fits TRBJ2-7 better; the J call may be wrong. Germline CDR1 reads SGHDT; CDR2 reads YYEEEE. This CDR3 has 14 amino acids. The CDR3 loop is CASTRRTGGYEQYF. The CDR3 region has the DNA TGTGCCAGCACCCGCCGGACAGGGGGATACGAGCAGTACTTC.

The J gene is TRBJ2-5, the V gene TRBV5-1; D may be TRBD1 (6 bases). CDR1 is SGHRS, CDR2 YFSETQ, per germline. The V end lost 4 bases, the J end lost 0 bases, and 13 bases lay between the germline ends. This CDR3 is built from 15 residues. The CDR3 protein is CASSPDRGYQETQYF. The DNA of the CDR3 is TGCGCCAGCAGCCCGGACAGAGGGTACCAAGAGACCCAGTACTTC.

The V gene is TRBV4-3, the J gene TRBJ2-5, with D possibly being TRBD2 (7 bases). Near its end, the DNA agrees better with TRBJ2-7, so the J call may be wrong. Germline CDR1 is LGHNA and CDR2 is YSLEER. The CDR3 has 18 amino acids. CDR3 nucleotides: TGCGCCAGCAGCCAAGATCCGGTGGGGGGGCTTTGGTCTGTCGAGCAGTACTTC. Encoded protein: CASSQDPVGGLWSVEQYF.